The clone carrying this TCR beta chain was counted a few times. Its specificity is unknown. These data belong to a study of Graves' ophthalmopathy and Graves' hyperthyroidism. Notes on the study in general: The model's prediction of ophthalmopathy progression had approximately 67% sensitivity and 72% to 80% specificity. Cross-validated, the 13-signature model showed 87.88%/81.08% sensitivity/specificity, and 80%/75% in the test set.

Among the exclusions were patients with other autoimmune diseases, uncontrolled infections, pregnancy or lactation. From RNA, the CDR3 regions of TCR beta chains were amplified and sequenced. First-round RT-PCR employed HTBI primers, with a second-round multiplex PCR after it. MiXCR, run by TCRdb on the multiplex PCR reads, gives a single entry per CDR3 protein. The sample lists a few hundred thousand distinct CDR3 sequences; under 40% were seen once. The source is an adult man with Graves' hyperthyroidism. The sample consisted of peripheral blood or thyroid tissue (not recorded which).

CDR3 residues: CASSPPSASNQPQHF. The CDR3 DNA reads TGTGCCAGCAGTCCTCCCTCGGCTAGCAATCAGCCCCAGCATTTT. The chain carries TRBV28 and TRBJ1-5; D gene unclear. Trimming took off 5 bases at V and 0 bases at J, with 11 bases between the two ends. CDR3 length equals 15 residues. Germline values: CDR1 MDHEN, CDR2 SYDVKM.